This T cell receptor (beta chain) was sequenced in a study of cytomegalovirus exposure and HLA in healthy donors. The germline gives CDR1 SGHTA, CDR2 FQGNSA. The CDR3 covers 13 residues. Between the trimmed V and J ends, which lost 3 bases and 3 bases, there was a span of 9 bases. It was with 60 Vbeta and 13 Jbeta primers that the PCR ran. TCRdb keeps only in-frame clones here, not all; method: immunoSEQ multiplex PCR. The sample yields about 130,000 clones, around 80% seen once. This clone was detected a few times. This TCR was sampled from a man in his fifties in good health and CMV-seronegative. The sample consisted of PBMCs. The chain couples TRBV7-2 to TRBJ2-7; D unclear. The CDR3 here is CASSLTNYYEQYF. CDR3 coding DNA: TGTGCCAGCAGCTTGACAAATTACTACGAGCAGTACTTC.